This paragraph covers one TCR beta chain sequence. Antigen: not known. Approximately 10 milliliters was the volume of peripheral blood drawn from each donor. Isolation yielded PBMCs, at least 6.5 million per sample, in every case. This sample is drawn from a study of blood T cells in healthy people across ages. The study, taken as a whole, reports: Naive T cell percentage by flow cytometry tracked strongly with beta diversity. For the donors, CMV status was unknown and possibly confounded expanded clonotype changes.

Germline loops: CDR1 SGHDT, CDR2 YYEEEE. V lost 3 bases, J lost 9 bases, and 12 bases lay in between. The CDR3 runs to 12 residues. Using a J-beta primer mix together with a sample-barcoded 5' primer, a second PCR was run for about 6 to 11 cycles. TCRdb itself ran the 5' RACE reads through MiXCR, one entry per CDR3 protein. This table has about 830,000 distinct CDR3 sequences, roughly 64% appearing once. Sample: blood. This chain uses TRBV5-6 with TRBJ1-1, with no clear D. This TCR came from a man aged 30-40 years in good health. CDR3: CASSWAGAKAFF. CDR3 DNA: TGTGCCAGCAGCTGGGCAGGCGCCAAAGCTTTCTTT.